This T cell receptor beta chain was identified in a study of blood T cell repertoires in COVID-19. Original processing notes: Nucleated cell counts were estimated from reference gene primer amplification. TCRdb's table, derived via immunoSEQ multiplex PCR, lists solely in-frame clones and lacks some. That table is the source of V, J and clone size, and D and trimming were worked out from the DNA. The sample shows some 240,000 clones, over 80% of them seen only once. V shed 1 base, J shed 6 bases, and the junction held 4 bases outside the gene matches. The CDR3 has 16 residues. CDR1 and CDR2 from the germline V gene are SGHTA and FQGNSA.

This chain uses TRBV7-2 with TRBJ2-7, with 15 bases identical to TRBD2. The receptor was derived from a woman in her 70s with COVID-19, enrolled during active disease. The source material was peripheral blood. The CDR3 loop is CASSLGTSGRAIEQYF. The CDR3 DNA follows: TGTGCCAGCAGCTTAGGGACTAGCGGGAGGGCCATCGAGCAGTACTTC.